The rows below give T cell receptor beta chains drawn from one sample of a study of blood T cell repertoires in COVID-19. Sequencing was performed with immunoSEQ multiplex PCR; in TCRdb, only in-frame clones are kept and a portion is missing. This sample has 90,000 to 120,000 clones, with 80% to 85% found just once. The sequenced sample consisted of peripheral blood. Receptors were obtained from a man between 70 and 80 years old with acute or convalescent COVID-19. The CDR3 runs from the conserved cysteine through the conserved F or W. The order of the fields is J gene, V gene, clone size, D gene, CDR3 DNA, CDR3 protein. D genes are given only for firm matches. Expanded clones get a size class; other rows say once, few or many, or leave the size out.

>TRBJ2-3|TRBV7-3|few|NA
TGTGCCAGCAGCGCTTGGGGGCCCGGCACAGATACGCAGTATTTT
CASSAWGPGTDTQYF
>TRBJ2-5|TRBV5-4|once|NA
TGTGCCAGCAGCTTGGCCCTCTTAGGGGGGGGCGTTCAGTACTTC
CASSLALLGGGVQYF
>TRBJ1-5|TRBV6-2/TRBV6-3|NA|NA
TGTGCCAGCAGTTACTCGAAACAAAATCAGCCCCAGCATTTT
CASSYSKQNQPQHF
>TRBJ2-5|TRBV19|NA|NA
TGTGCCAGTAGTAGGGGCAGAGAAGAGACCCAGTACTTC
CASSRGREETQYF
>TRBJ2-7|TRBV12-5|NA|TRBD1
TGTGCTAGTGGACCGGGACAGGGGGCCTACGAGCAGTACTTC
CASGPGQGAYEQYF
>TRBJ1-1|TRBV5-1|once|NA
TGCGCCAGCAGCTTAGGACAGCTAATGAACACTGAAGCTTTCTTT
CASSLGQLMNTEAFF
>TRBJ2-7|TRBV7-2|NA|NA
TGTGCCAGCAGCTTAGGAGGGAGGAGTATCCACGAGCAGTACTTC
CASSLGGRSIHEQYF
>TRBJ1-4|TRBV4-2|NA|NA
TGTGCCAGCAGCCAGGAGGGGCAGGGAACCGAAAAACTGTTTTTT
CASSQEGQGTEKLFF
>TRBJ1-1|TRBV6-6|once|TRBD1
TGTGCCAGCAGGACAGGGTACCCAATGAACACTGAAGCTTTCTTT
CASRTGYPMNTEAFF
>TRBJ2-3|TRBV6-2/TRBV6-3|NA|TRBD2
TGTGCCAGCAGTTCCCTCTTGGGGCGGGGGAGCCCAAACACAGATACGCAGTATTTT
CASSSLLGRGSPNTDTQYF
>TRBJ2-1|TRBV19|NA|TRBD1
TGTGCCAGTAGTATAATGGGGACAGGGGACAATGAGCAGTTCTTC
CASSIMGTGDNEQFF
>TRBJ2-3|TRBV12-5|NA|NA
TGTGCTAGTGGTTTGGCTGAAGTCCCCACAGATACGCAATATTTT
CASGLAEVPTDTQYF
>TRBJ2-1|TRBV5-1|NA|TRBD2
TGCGCCAGCAGCACTGGACTAGCGGGGCAGTTCTTC
CASSTGLAGQFF
>TRBJ1-1|TRBV5-1|NA|NA
TGCGCCAGCAGCTTAATTCAGGGCACTGAAGCTTTCTTT
CASSLIQGTEAFF
>TRBJ1-4|TRBV3-1/TRBV3-2|NA|TRBD1
TGTGCCAGCAGCCTGACAGGGGGTAATGAAAAACTGTTTTTT
CASSLTGGNEKLFF
>TRBJ2-7|TRBV3-1/TRBV3-2|NA|TRBD1
TGTGCCAGCAGCCACTTCACAGGGGGAGTCGACGAGCGGTACTTC
CASSHFTGGVDERYF
>TRBJ2-1|TRBV15|NA|TRBD1
TGTGCCACCAGCAGAGCCTTTTCCGGGACAGGATCCTACAATGAGCAGTTCTTC
CATSRAFSGTGSYNEQFF
>TRBJ2-3|TRBV11-3|NA|NA
TGTGCCAGCAGCTTATACTACACAGATACGCAGTATTTT
CASSLYYTDTQYF
>TRBJ1-1|TRBV19|NA|TRBD1
TGTGCCAGTATTCTTGGACAGGGGAAAGGAAACACTGAAGCTTTCTTT
CASILGQGKGNTEAFF
>TRBJ2-1|TRBV24-1|once|NA
TGTGCCACCAGTGTTGCCGGCTACAATGAGCAGTTCTTC
CATSVAGYNEQFF
>TRBJ2-6|TRBV12-3/TRBV12-4|few|NA
TGTGCCAGCGGGCTCTCTGGGGCCAACGTCCTGACTTTC
CASGLSGANVLTF
>TRBJ1-3|TRBV9|many|NA
TGTGCCAGCAGCGTAGAAGGGACAGGAAACACCATATATTTT
CASSVEGTGNTIYF
>TRBJ1-1|TRBV5-1|NA|TRBD1
TGCGCCAGCAGCTTAACAGGGGCGAACACTGAAGCTTTCTTT
CASSLTGANTEAFF
>TRBJ2-7|TRBV27|NA|TRBD1
TGTGCCAGCAGTTCCCTGACAGGGGGCTACGAGCAGTACTTC
CASSSLTGGYEQYF
>TRBJ2-7|TRBV18|few|NA
TGTGCCAGCTCACCGACCTACAACAGAAGGACCTACGAGCAGTACTTC
CASSPTYNRRTYEQYF
>TRBJ1-4|TRBV5-1|once|NA
TGCGCCAGCAGCTTCGGACAGTCTAATGAAAAACTGTTTTTT
CASSFGQSNEKLFF
>TRBJ1-2|TRBV5-6|NA|NA
TGTGCCAGCAGCCCAGGGCTGAGCTATGGCTACACCTTC
CASSPGLSYGYTF
>TRBJ2-5|TRBV14|NA|NA
TGTGCCAGCAGCCAAGCATTCGGAACAGGGAAAGAGACCCAGTACTTC
CASSQAFGTGKETQYF
>TRBJ2-1|TRBV24-1|NA|NA
TGTGCCACCAGTCCGACGAGACCTAGCTCCTACAATGAGCAGTTCTTC
CATSPTRPSSYNEQFF
>TRBJ1-2|TRBV6-5|few|NA
TGTGCCAGCAGTTACTCGATCATGTCTGGGCCCTATGGCTACACCTTC
CASSYSIMSGPYGYTF
>TRBJ2-7|TRBV18|once|TRBD1
TGTGCCAGCTCACCACGCTCAGGGGGCGAGGAAGAGCAGTACTTC
CASSPRSGGEEEQYF
>TRBJ1-2|TRBV29-1|few|TRBD1
TGCAGCGCTATGCCCCAGGGGGATGATGGCTACACCTTC
CSAMPQGDDGYTF
>TRBJ2-4|TRBV6-5|few|TRBD1
TGTTCCTCCGGGACAGGGAAAAACATTCAGTACTTC
CSSGTGKNIQYF
>TRBJ1-5|TRBV5-5|NA|NA
TGTGCCAGCAGCTTGGAAGGGGACTCGGCGACACAGCCCCAGCATTTT
CASSLEGDSATQPQHF
>TRBJ2-2|TRBV18|NA|NA
TGTGCCAGCTCACTCTCCACCGGGGAGCTGTTTTTT
CASSLSTGELFF
>TRBJ2-1|TRBV10-3|few|TRBD1
TGTGCCATCAGTACCGCTACAGGGGACGGCGGTGAGCAGTTCTTC
CAISTATGDGGEQFF
>TRBJ2-7|TRBV7-8|NA|NA
TGTGCCAGCAGCTTAGAGAGGGCCTACGAGCAGTACTTC
CASSLERAYEQYF
>TRBJ2-1|TRBV4-2|NA|NA
TGTGCCAGCAGCCAACAGGGGTCTCCCGGCGATGAGCAGTTCTTC
CASSQQGSPGDEQFF
>TRBJ2-3|TRBV6-2/TRBV6-3|NA|NA
TGTGCCAGCAGTTACCTGGATACGCAGTATTTT
CASSYLDTQYF
>TRBJ2-1|TRBV7-3|NA|NA
TGTGCCAGCAGCTTAGGGCAGGGAAGCTACAATGAGCAGTTCTTC
CASSLGQGSYNEQFF
>TRBJ1-5|TRBV19|NA|TRBD1
TGTGCCTCAAGTAGGGGGCGGAACAATCAGCCCCAGCATTTT
CASSRGRNNQPQHF
>TRBJ1-5|TRBV11-2|few|TRBD1
TGTGCCAGCAGCTACGGACAGGGGGCCGGGGAGCCCCAGCATTTT
CASSYGQGAGEPQHF
>TRBJ1-2|TRBV24-1|NA|NA
TGTGCCACCAGTGATGCCAGGACTAACTATGGCTACACCTTC
CATSDARTNYGYTF
>TRBJ2-7|TRBV18|NA|NA
TGTGCCAGCTCACCAAGGACAGAGGCCTACGAGCAGTACTTC
CASSPRTEAYEQYF
>TRBJ2-1|TRBV5-4|NA|TRBD2
TGTGCCAGCAGCCTAGCGGGGGCCCAGCTCTACAATGAGCAGTTCTTC
CASSLAGAQLYNEQFF